Listed below are T cell receptor beta chains from one sample, sequenced in a study of T cell repertoires in cytomegalovirus infection. Each CDR3 protein gets one entry after TCRdb re-called the reads with MiXCR. Among about 300,000 distinct CDR3 sequences, more than 20% were seen once, and the ten largest hold approximately 15%. Sequenced sample: PBMCs. These receptors came from a human donor in good health (CMV status not recorded). Some clones in this sample may be carry-over from other donors' samples. Each CDR3 is given with its conserved first and last residue. D genes are given only for firm matches. Clone size is shown for a subset of rows, as once, few, many or a class of expanded clone.

V gene,clone size,J gene,D gene,CDR3 protein,CDR3 DNA
TRBV5-1,.,TRBJ1-5,.,CASSLETGRHQPQHF,TGCGCCAGCAGCTTGGAAACAGGGCGCCATCAGCCCCAGCATTTT
TRBV7-2,.,TRBJ2-7,.,CASSRLVSEQYF,TGTGCCAGCAGCCGACTAGTATCCGAGCAGTACTTC
TRBV6-1,few,TRBJ1-1,TRBD1,CASSHGTVRTEAFF,TGTGCCAGCAGTCATGGGACAGTACGGACTGAAGCTTTCTTT
TRBV7-6,.,TRBJ2-7,TRBD1,CASSLMDRATNEQYF,TGTGCCAGCAGCTTAATGGACAGGGCTACGAACGAGCAGTACTTC
TRBV2,few,TRBJ2-5,TRBD2,CASSEGLTSASQETQYF,TGTGCCAGCAGTGAAGGGTTGACTAGCGCTTCCCAAGAGACCCAGTACTTC
TRBV10-3,few,TRBJ2-5,TRBD2,CAISESMNSGTQETQYF,TGTGCCATCAGTGAGTCGATGAATAGCGGGACCCAAGAGACCCAGTACTTC
TRBV12-3/TRBV12-4,.,TRBJ1-1,.,CASSGPLNTEAFF,TGTGCCAGCAGTGGGCCTCTGAACACTGAAGCTTTCTTT
TRBV5-1,.,TRBJ2-3,TRBD1,CASSRTGRMTDTQYF,TGCGCCAGCAGCCGGACAGGGAGAATGACAGATACGCAGTATTTT
TRBV20-1,.,TRBJ1-2,.,CSSPGGAFNYGYTF,TGCAGCTCGCCCGGGGGCGCGTTTAACTATGGCTACACCTTC
TRBV10-2,few,TRBJ2-3,TRBD2,CASSDPTSGTRDTQYF,TGCGCCAGCAGTGACCCGACTAGCGGGACTCGAGATACGCAGTATTTT
TRBV6-2/TRBV6-3,.,TRBJ2-7,.,CASSSRVTYEQYF,TGTGCCAGCAGTTCTAGGGTGACCTACGAGCAGTACTTC
TRBV20-1,few,TRBJ1-5,TRBD1,CSARQQGVGNQPQHF,TGCAGTGCTAGACAACAGGGGGTTGGCAATCAGCCCCAGCATTTT
TRBV30,.,TRBJ1-5,.,CAWRGRAAGNQPQHF,TGTGCCTGGAGGGGACGGGCGGCGGGCAATCAGCCCCAGCATTTT
TRBV6-5,once,TRBJ2-5,TRBD2,CASGPLAGVSGETQYF,TGTGCCAGCGGGCCCCTAGCGGGAGTTTCGGGGGAGACCCAGTACTTC
TRBV27,.,TRBJ1-4,TRBD1,CASSFSGTGWDEKLFF,TGTGCCAGCAGTTTTTCCGGGACAGGGTGGGATGAAAAACTGTTTTTT
TRBV28,few,TRBJ2-7,.,CASSLLPPRDEQYF,TGTGCCAGCAGTTTATTGCCCCCCCGCGACGAGCAGTACTTC
TRBV27,.,TRBJ2-7,.,CASSRFVSYEQYF,TGTGCCAGCAGCCGCTTTGTGTCCTACGAGCAGTACTTC
TRBV6-5,.,TRBJ2-1,TRBD2,CASMPARGGGFYNEQFF,TGTGCCAGCATGCCTGCCAGAGGCGGGGGGTTTTACAATGAGCAGTTCTTC
TRBV18,few,TRBJ1-5,.,CASSSEFNQPQHF,TGTGCCAGCTCATCCGAATTCAATCAGCCCCAGCATTTT
TRBV7-2,many,TRBJ2-3,TRBD2,CASSLASTSGWGTDTQYF,TGTGCCAGCAGCTTAGCGTCGACTAGCGGGTGGGGCACAGATACGCAGTATTTT
TRBV9,once,TRBJ1-1,.,CASSPRFLGGTEAFF,TGTGCCAGCAGCCCCCGATTCCTCGGTGGCACTGAAGCTTTCTTT
TRBV10-3,few,TRBJ2-5,.,CAISRGTLVTETQYF,TGTGCCATCAGTCGTGGGACTCTCGTTACCGAGACCCAGTACTTC
TRBV12-3/TRBV12-4,.,TRBJ2-3,TRBD2,CASRRTSGPTSTDTQYF,TGTGCCAGCAGACGGACTAGCGGGCCGACTAGCACAGATACGCAGTATTTT
TRBV10-3,few,TRBJ2-5,.,CAISDPDRFGLGQETQYF,TGTGCCATCAGTGATCCCGACAGGTTCGGGCTTGGCCAAGAGACCCAGTACTTC
TRBV20-1,.,TRBJ2-7,TRBD2,CSARDPGTSGKQYF,TGCAGTGCTAGAGATCCGGGGACTAGCGGGAAGCAGTACTTC
TRBV7-9,.,TRBJ2-1,.,CASSLPSAYNEQFF,TGTGCCAGCAGCTTACCTAGCGCCTACAATGAGCAGTTCTTC
TRBV7-2,many,TRBJ2-5,TRBD2,CASSLATSGRVWETQYF,TGTGCCAGCAGCTTAGCGACTAGCGGGAGGGTCTGGGAGACCCAGTACTTC
TRBV19,.,TRBJ2-5,.,CASSMRQAQKTQYF,TGTGCCAGTAGTATGCGACAGGCTCAAAAGACCCAGTACTTC
TRBV6-4,many,TRBJ2-3,TRBD2,CASSGGGTNTQYF,TGTGCCAGCAGTGGCGGGGGGACAAATACGCAGTATTTT
TRBV3-1,few,TRBJ1-4,TRBD1,CASSHQGARIKLFF,TGTGCCAGCAGCCATCAGGGGGCGCGAATCAAACTGTTTTTT
TRBV27,few,TRBJ2-7,.,CASSFHEQYF,TGTGCCAGCAGCTTCCACGAGCAGTACTTC
TRBV18,.,TRBJ2-7,.,CASSTTYSHEQYF,TGTGCCAGCTCGACCACTTACAGCCACGAGCAGTACTTC
TRBV20-1,.,TRBJ1-1,TRBD1,CSAREQGGSPEAFF,TGCAGTGCTAGAGAACAGGGGGGGAGTCCTGAAGCTTTCTTT
TRBV30,few,TRBJ2-1,.,CAWSPTLSYEQFF,TGTGCCTGGAGCCCTACCCTATCGTATGAGCAGTTCTTC
TRBV9,.,TRBJ2-1,TRBD2,CASTPLAGSYNEQFF,TGTGCCAGCACCCCACTAGCGGGCTCCTACAATGAGCAGTTCTTC
TRBV5-6,.,TRBJ1-5,.,CASSLGQTHQPQHF,TGTGCCAGCAGCTTGGGACAGACCCATCAGCCCCAGCATTTT
TRBV20-1,.,TRBJ2-3,TRBD2,CSGSAVSTSGALFRDTQYF,TGCAGTGGGTCAGCTGTTTCCACTAGCGGGGCCCTCTTTCGAGATACGCAGTATTTT
TRBV20-1,once,TRBJ2-1,TRBD1,CSARDSRQGAYNEQFF,TGCAGTGCTAGAGATTCGCGGCAGGGGGCCTACAATGAGCAGTTCTTC
TRBV7-2,few,TRBJ1-2,.,CASSLVAQINYGYTF,TGTGCCAGCAGCTTAGTAGCGCAGATAAACTATGGCTACACCTTC
TRBV7-2,.,TRBJ1-2,.,CASSLLSRYGYTF,TGTGCCAGCAGCTTATTATCCCGCTATGGCTACACCTTC
TRBV7-6,.,TRBJ2-1,.,CASSTRDLYNEQFF,TGTGCCAGCAGCACCCGGGACCTCTACAATGAGCAGTTCTTC
TRBV28,.,TRBJ2-1,TRBD2,CASSNSGGANEQFF,TGTGCCAGCAGCAATAGCGGGGGGGCAAATGAGCAGTTCTTC
TRBV20-1,.,TRBJ1-3,TRBD1,CSARPTGSYSGNTIYF,TGCAGTGCTCGACCGACAGGGTCATACTCTGGAAACACCATATATTTT
TRBV7-3,many,TRBJ1-1,TRBD1,CASSLLTGPYTEAFF,TGTGCCAGCAGCTTGTTGACAGGGCCGTACACTGAAGCTTTCTTT
TRBV3-1,few,TRBJ2-4,TRBD1,CASSPPGGGKNIQYF,TGTGCCAGCAGCCCCCCAGGGGGTGGCAAAAACATTCAGTACTTC
TRBV7-3,few,TRBJ1-1,.,CASSRETQDEAFF,TGTGCCAGCAGCCGAGAAACACAGGATGAAGCTTTCTTT
TRBV19,few,TRBJ2-5,.,CASSIQTGRIQETQYF,TGTGCCAGTAGTATACAAACAGGGAGGATCCAAGAGACCCAGTACTTC
TRBV7-9,many,TRBJ2-7,.,CASSLPGGGEQYF,TGTGCCAGCAGCCTCCCCGGGGGCGGCGAGCAGTACTTC
TRBV20-1,.,TRBJ2-7,.,CSAHPLATPYEQYF,TGCAGTGCTCACCCACTGGCGACCCCCTACGAGCAGTACTTC
TRBV28,.,TRBJ1-6,TRBD1,CASSGPGTDYNSPLHF,TGTGCCAGCAGTGGCCCCGGGACAGATTATAATTCACCCCTCCACTTT
TRBV12-3/TRBV12-4,.,TRBJ2-7,.,CATGTAGLRGDEQYF,TGTGCCACCGGGACAGCGGGACTCCGGGGCGACGAGCAGTACTTC
TRBV20-1,.,TRBJ1-3,.,CSATQGGGNTIYF,TGCAGTGCTACACAGGGTGGTGGAAACACCATATATTTT
TRBV12-3/TRBV12-4,few,TRBJ2-3,TRBD2,CASIPWGGDTQYF,TGTGCCAGCATCCCTTGGGGGGGAGATACGCAGTATTTT
TRBV20-1,few,TRBJ2-7,TRBD1,CSAPGQGAYEQYF,TGCAGTGCCCCGGGACAGGGGGCCTACGAGCAGTACTTC
TRBV28,many,TRBJ1-5,.,CASSLLLMGAGGDSNQPQHF,TGTGCCAGCAGTTTATTGTTAATGGGGGCTGGGGGGGATAGCAATCAGCCCCAGCATTTT
TRBV7-6,many,TRBJ2-1,.,CASSLAPGQYNEQFF,TGTGCCAGCAGCTTAGCGCCGGGTCAATACAATGAGCAGTTCTTC
TRBV9,.,TRBJ2-1,.,CASSVVEHSYNEQFF,TGTGCCAGCAGCGTAGTCGAGCATAGCTACAATGAGCAGTTCTTC
TRBV11-2,few,TRBJ2-6,.,CASSLDLGTGANVLTF,TGTGCCAGCAGCTTAGATTTGGGAACTGGGGCCAACGTCCTGACTTTC
TRBV7-2,.,TRBJ1-2,.,CASSLAATALNGYTF,TGTGCCAGCAGCTTAGCCGCGACTGCACTCAATGGCTACACCTTC
TRBV6-5,few,TRBJ2-1,.,CASTAGYEQFF,TGTGCCAGCACCGCGGGATATGAGCAGTTCTTC